The T cell receptor beta chain under discussion was sequenced for a study of blood T cell repertoires in COVID-19. Overall study context: The samples span acute and convalescent COVID-19 from the United States, Italy and Spain. Sources were T cells, B-cell-depleted T cells, or PBMCs; the material itself was cDNA or gDNA.

Measured with immunoSEQ multiplex PCR; TCRdb has only the in-frame clones, and not every one. This sample has roughly 160,000 clones; under 80% occur once, and the top ten carry about 3%. Germline assignment: CDR1 KGHDR and CDR2 SFDVKD. The ends lost 4 bases at V and 3 bases at J; junction bases unmatched: 4. CDR3 length equals 15 residues. The gene calls are TRBV24-1 and TRBJ1-2; 10 nucleotides agree with TRBD1. Specimen: peripheral blood. The TCR comes from a woman older than 75 with acute or convalescent COVID-19. CDR3 sequence: CATSDETGGDYGYTF. The CDR3, as DNA: TGTGCCACCAGTGACGAGACAGGGGGCGACTATGGCTACACCTTC.